Listed below are T cell receptor beta chains from one sample, sequenced in a study of metastatic and nonmetastatic thyroid tumors. Through MiXCR, TCRdb re-clonotyped the PCR reads. The data contain around 34,000 clones, over 25% of them singletons. The sample was blood. The receptors shown here come from a female donor with papillary thyroid cancer or a benign thyroid nodule (not recorded which). Some clones in this sample may be carry-over from other donors' samples. Each CDR3 is given with its conserved first and last residue. Each record gives: J gene, V gene, CDR3 protein.

>TRBJ2-7|TRBV18
CASSQEGQGSYEQYF
>TRBJ1-4|TRBV20-1
CSARDRAANYEKLFF
>TRBJ2-1|TRBV18
CASSPETGLASNEQFF
>TRBJ1-5|TRBV27
CASSFVIGGGQPQHF
>TRBJ1-2|TRBV7-2
CASSEDGGAGGYTF
>TRBJ1-2|TRBV3-1
CASSQGMGYGYTF
>TRBJ2-2|TRBV9
CARSVKDRFVGVLFF
>TRBJ2-4|TRBV29-1
CSVEPRERKNIQYF
>TRBJ2-7|TRBV7-2
CASSSDPNREQYF
>TRBJ2-1|TRBV6-1
CASSEEGSGSNEQFF
>TRBJ1-4|TRBV7-9
CASTPTGTDEKLFF
>TRBJ2-5|TRBV6-2/TRBV6-3
CASSIAQGLAGGNWKTQYF
>TRBJ2-1|TRBV6-1
CASFHEGHEQFF
>TRBJ1-3|TRBV4-1
CASSHATTGASGNTIYF
>TRBJ2-7|TRBV4-1
CASSQVEYVPSEQYF
>TRBJ1-2|TRBV28
CASSLRGTYGYTF
>TRBJ2-3|TRBV6-6
CASGYLIDEDTQYF
>TRBJ2-5|TRBV7-2
CASSSTFGQETQYF
>TRBJ2-5|TRBV7-2
CASSNDRLQETQYF
>TRBJ1-1|TRBV12-3/TRBV12-4
CASSSEDTEAFF
>TRBJ1-4|TRBV5-1
CASSTGQGAGEKLFF
>TRBJ2-5|TRBV11-2
CASSSMETQYF
>TRBJ2-1|TRBV2
CASQRDHANEQFF
>NA|TRBV20-1
CSGLSHSTDTQHF
>TRBJ2-6|TRBV6-2/TRBV6-3
CASSYRGATPSSGANVLTF
>TRBJ1-2|TRBV9
CASTRRGDSALTYGYTF
>TRBJ1-5|TRBV12-3/TRBV12-4
CASSLAGDSRPQHF
>TRBJ2-7|TRBV15
CATSRASGTEYYEQYF
>TRBJ2-7|TRBV20-1
CSARDRRSYGQYF
>TRBJ2-1|TRBV6-4
CASSEETGSYNEQFF
>TRBJ2-3|TRBV10-2
CASRLQGGTDTQYF
>TRBJ2-2|TRBV6-1
CASSDWGWSGELFF
>TRBJ2-7|TRBV14
CASSQIVYEQYF
>TRBJ1-6|TRBV2
CASSDNSPLHF
>TRBJ2-2|TRBV6-4
CASSEKDTGELFF
>TRBJ1-1|TRBV12-3/TRBV12-4
CASRYLTGGDTESFF
>TRBJ1-5|TRBV2
CASRLGDSSNQPQHF
>TRBJ1-2|TRBV7-9
CASSLNQGKEGYTF
>TRBJ2-5|TRBV27
CASSFTGQETQYF
>TRBJ1-1|TRBV20-1
CSARDWLSTEAFF
>TRBJ2-1|TRBV11-2
CASSSDLNEQFF
>TRBJ1-6|TRBV20-1
CSARQDRVRNSPLHF
>TRBJ2-7|TRBV4-1
CASSQDLRTGRYEQYF
>TRBJ1-2|TRBV10-1
CASSEPLFGGRFSSGYTF
>TRBJ1-2|TRBV28
CASRRSGVGDVYTF
>TRBJ2-1|TRBV11-1
CASSPLAGVHSGRFF
>TRBJ1-1|TRBV6-1
CASSPLGGGASEAFF
>TRBJ2-6|TRBV12-3/TRBV12-4
CASSRQGAGANVLTF
>TRBJ2-5|TRBV3-1
CASSPGHLETQYF
>TRBJ1-1|TRBV11-2
CASSLVIGSPEAFF
>TRBJ2-2|TRBV11-2
CASSLNSGSTGELFF
>TRBJ2-1|TRBV27
CASSSGLGEQFF
>TRBJ2-5|TRBV7-8
CASRFGGTETQYF
>TRBJ2-5|TRBV7-9
CASTLRLGPGSETQYF